The 5 T cell receptor beta chains presented below share a single source sample, sequenced in a study of beta chain features in type 1 diabetes. General study points: Within each of all four CD4+ subsets, Type 1 diabetes patients had TCRB CDR3s that were moderately but significantly shorter.

Which antigens these TCRs recognize remains unknown. The entirety of the isolated RNA underwent reverse transcription, so expressed TCRB transcripts were sequenced. Libraries were prepared by immunoSEQ multiplex PCR; TCRdb keeps only in-frame clonotypes and omits some of them. Of hundreds of thousands of clones in the sample, more than 13% were seen once. The sample was naive CD4+ T cells from blood. These receptors came from a man aged 18-30 years with type 1 diabetes.

The chain couples TRBV4-3 to TRBJ2-7, with 7 bases identical to TRBD2. J lost 7 bases, V lost 0 bases, and 9 bases had no gene match. Germline lookup yields CDR1 LGHNA and CDR2 YSLEER. The CDR3 has 15 residues. The CDR3 reads CASSQDLADRSEQYF. CDR3 DNA sequence: TGCGCCAGCAGCCAAGATCTAGCGGACCGCTCAGAGCAGTACTTC.

This clone was seen only a few times. This rearrangement joins TRBV5-1 to TRBJ2-5; D unclear. V lost 4 bases and J 5 bases, leaving 15 bases between the germline ends. Per the germline V gene, CDR1 is SGHRS and CDR2 is YFSETQ. This CDR3 region has 14 residues. CDR3 sequence (DNA): TGCGCCAGCAGCCGCTTGGGTAGTCTGGAGACCCAGTACTTC. Translating gives CASSRLGSLETQYF.

This clone was counted only a few times. V is TRBV7-2 and J is TRBJ1-2; 8 nucleotides match TRBD1. V shed 5 bases and J 8 bases; nucleotides not matched to a gene: 10. The CDR3 extends over 14 amino acids. Germline CDR1 and CDR2: SGHTA and FQGNSA. The CDR3 here is CASSTKTGDGGYTF. The CDR3, as DNA: TGTGCCAGCAGCACAAAGACAGGGGATGGAGGCTACACCTTC.

This clone was picked up a small number of times. The V and J genes are TRBV6-5 and TRBJ2-3; D unclear. Germline V gene lookup returns CDR1 MNHEY and CDR2 SVGAGI. The CDR3 is 13 residues long. The V and J ends lost 6 bases and 4 bases respectively, with 11 bases between them. The CDR3 spells CASRVPGADTQYF. The CDR3 DNA follows: TGTGCCAGCAGGGTACCCGGCGCAGATACGCAGTATTTT.

The rearrangement joins TRBV23-1 to TRBJ2-7, with D possibly being TRBD2 (5 bases). TRBV23-1 is sorted into the ORF group, with uncertain function. Trimming took off 4 bases at V and 3 bases at J, with 16 bases between the two ends. The CDR3 consists of 15 residues. This CDR3 is CASSRLGGPNYEQYF. CDR3 DNA: TGCGCCAGCAGTCGCTTGGGCGGGCCGAACTACGAGCAGTACTTC.